The present T cell receptor (beta chain) was sequenced within a study of cytomegalovirus exposure and HLA in healthy donors. The CDR3 is 15 amino acids. Germline V lookup: CDR1 LNHDA, CDR2 SQIVND (reference sequence). V shed 6 bases and J 1 base; nucleotides not matched to a gene: 7. The PCR contained 60 Vbeta and 13 Jbeta primers. TCRdb's table, derived via immunoSEQ multiplex PCR, lists solely in-frame clones and lacks some. Of approximately 130,000 clones in the sample, about four fifths were seen once. The sequence was obtained from a woman in her thirties or forties in good health and CMV-seronegative. Sequencing input: PBMCs. The gene calls are TRBV19 and TRBJ1-1; 8 positions match TRBD1. The CDR3 DNA is TGTGCCAGTAGGAGGGACAGGCTAGAGAACACTGAAGCTTTCTTT. Protein sequence: CASRRDRLENTEAFF.